Shown below are 26 T cell receptor beta chains from a single sample sequenced in a study of blood T cells in healthy people across ages. Through a sample-barcoded 5' primer and a J-beta primer mix, a second PCR was run for roughly 7 to 12 cycles. TCRdb redid the calling of the 5' RACE reads with MiXCR, one entry per CDR3 protein. This repertoire shows some 1,000,000 distinct CDR3 sequences, around 25% found once; its top ten account for around 0.75%. These data also formed part of another study, on T cells of mothers and their children.

The material sequenced was blood. Receptors were obtained from a girl aged 2 to 9 in good health.

The V and J genes are TRBV7-2 and TRBJ1-1; tentatively, D is TRBD1 (5 bases). There are 13 residues in the CDR3. Germline values: CDR1 SGHTA, CDR2 FQGNSA. Trimming stripped 1 base from V and 7 bases from J, with 10 bases between. The CDR3 loop reads CASSLGGTVEAFF. CDR3 bases: TGTGCCAGCAGCTTAGGTGGGACCGTTGAAGCTTTCTTT. Combining the CDR3 with reference TRBV7-2 and TRBJ1-1 gives the whole variable domain GAGVSQSPSNKVTEKGKDVELRCDPISGHTALYWYRQSLGQGLEFLIYFQGNSAPDKSGLPSDRFSAERTGGSVSTLTIQRTQQEDSAVYLCASSLGGTVEAFFGQGTRLTVV.

The J gene is TRBJ1-5, the V gene TRBV12-3 or TRBV12-4; D is undetermined. The CDR3 runs to 13 residues. Trimming shortened V by 6 bases and J by 2 bases, and 8 bases separated the two germline ends. CDR3 in amino acids: CASRSMGNQPQHF. The CDR3 DNA reads TGTGCCAGCAGATCAATGGGCAATCAGCCCCAGCATTTT.

The rearrangement joins TRBV19 to TRBJ2-5, with D perhaps matching TRBD2 (7 bases). The germline V and J ends were trimmed by 3 bases and 7 bases, with 12 bases remaining between them. The CDR3 totals 13 residues. The germline V gene encodes CDR1 LNHDA and CDR2 SQIVND (reference sequence). CDR3 protein: CASSIAGAGTQYF. CDR3 in DNA: TGTGCCAGTAGTATTGCGGGGGCCGGGACCCAGTACTTC. The entire variable domain, with the rest obtained from reference TRBV19 and TRBJ2-5, is as follows: DGGITQSPKYLFRKEGQNVTLSCEQNLNHDAMYWYRQDPGQGLRLIYYSQIVNDFQKGDIAEGYSVSREKKESFPLTVTSAQKNPTAFYLCASSIAGAGTQYFGPGTRLLVL.

This clonotype was seen a handful of times. The chain employs TRBV20-1 and TRBJ2-5; perhaps TRBD2 as D (6 bases). The J call may not be correct, given that the DNA end is closer to TRBJ2-7. Germline CDR1 DFQATT, CDR2 SNEGSKA (reference sequence). The CDR3 is 12 amino acids. CDR3 protein: CSGGAYSYEQYF. The CDR3 DNA follows: TGCAGTGGCGGGGCCTACTCCTACGAGCAGTACTTC.

Concerning this clonotype itself: One junction end disagrees with the germline gene, perhaps due to a read error. This rearrangement joins TRBV7-9 to TRBJ2-3; D tentatively fits TRBD1 or TRBD2 (5 bases each). Germline CDR1 is SEHNR and CDR2 is FQNEAQ (reference sequence). The CDR3 is 18 residues long. The DNA of the CDR3 is TGTGCCAGCAGTCACCCGGGACCTCCGAGCGAAGGCACGGATACGCAGTATTTT. Residues: CASSHPGPPSEGTDTQYF.

This chain joins TRBV4-1 and TRBJ2-3; D not certain. Germline V CDR1 and CDR2: MGHRA, YSYEKL. Deletions cut 2 bases from V and 6 bases from J, with 12 bases between. This CDR3 spans 14 amino acids. In DNA form, the CDR3 reads TGCGCCAGCAGCCAAATAGGTGACCCCGATACGCAGTATTTT. Amino acid sequence: CASSQIGDPDTQYF.

The CDR3 protein is CATLSGTQRTQYF. DNA for the CDR3: TGTGCCACCCTATCCGGGACACAGAGAACCCAGTACTTC. The rearrangement links TRBV2 to TRBJ2-5, with D possibly being TRBD1 (6 bases). Germline-derived CDR1 and CDR2 are SNHLY and FYNNEI. The CDR3 has 13 residues. Trimming shortened V by 10 bases and J by 8 bases, and 20 bases separated the two germline ends.

This rearrangement joins TRBV6-2 or TRBV6-3 to TRBJ2-3; the D gene is possibly TRBD2 (5 bases). CDR1 is MNHEY and CDR2 is SVGEGT in the germline V gene. The CDR3 extends over 14 amino acids. V was pared by 7 bases and J by 2 bases, with 13 bases between. CDR3 coding DNA: TGTGCCAGCAAGAGCGGTGCCTACACAGATACGCAGTATTTT. This codes for CASKSGAYTDTQYF.

Only a few counts were recorded for this clonotype. The rearrangement joins TRBV3-1 to TRBJ1-2, with a weak D call TRBD1 (6 bases). This CDR3 region has 13 residues. CDR1 LGHDT and CDR2 YNNKEL come from the germline V gene (reference sequence). V lost 1 base and J 4 bases, leaving 7 bases between the germline ends. The CDR3 region is CASSQAQGYGYTF. The DNA of the CDR3 is TGTGCCAGCAGCCAAGCACAGGGCTATGGCTACACCTTC.

This clonotype has only one observation. This chain joins TRBV4-1 and TRBJ2-7, with D unresolved. Trimming took off 4 bases at V and 2 bases at J, with 15 bases between the two ends. There are 15 residues in the CDR3. The germline CDR1 and CDR2 sequences are MGHRA and YSYEKL. CDR3 region: CASSPQSRLTYEQYF. The CDR3 DNA reads as TGCGCCAGCAGCCCCCAGAGCAGATTAACCTACGAGCAGTACTTC.

This clonotype was detected only a few times. This chain joins TRBV20-1 and TRBJ2-5, with a tentative D call TRBD2 (6 bases). The J call may be in error: the DNA end matches TRBJ2-7 better. This CDR3 region has 12 residues. Germline lookup yields CDR1 DFQATT and CDR2 SNEGSKA (reference sequence). The CDR3 nucleotides are TGCAGTGCTAGAGGGACTAATTACGAGCAGTACTTC. The encoded protein is CSARGTNYEQYF.

The chain carries TRBV12-5 and TRBJ1-2; 7 nucleotides agree with TRBD1. Germline values: CDR1 LGHNT, CDR2 FRNRAP. Germline trimming cut 0 bases from V and 2 bases from J; bases unmatched to any gene: 6. The CDR3 extends over 16 amino acids. CDR3 bases: TGTGCTAGTGGTTTGGTTGGGACAGAGCCCAACTATGGCTACACCTTC. It translates to CASGLVGTEPNYGYTF. The complete variable domain, with remaining parts taken from reference TRBV12-5 and TRBJ1-2, reads DARVTQTPRHKVTEMGQEVTMRCQPILGHNTVFWYRQTMMQGLELLAYFRNRAPLDDSGMPKDRFSAEMPDATLATLKIQPSEPRDSAVYFCASGLVGTEPNYGYTFGSGTRLTVV.

This clonotype occurred a few times. V and J are TRBV20-1 and TRBJ2-5, with D maybe TRBD2 (6 bases). Germline loops: CDR1 DFQATT, CDR2 SNEGSKA (reference sequence). CDR3 length: 14 amino acids. The V end was cut by 2 bases, the J end by 5 bases, with 15 bases between. The CDR3 spells CSARSAGRWETQYF. CDR3 coding DNA: TGCAGTGCTAGATCGGCAGGGAGGTGGGAGACCCAGTACTTC.

This chain joins TRBV7-9 and TRBJ1-5; D might be TRBD1 (5 bases). Germline loops: CDR1 SEHNR, CDR2 FQNEAQ (reference sequence). CDR3 length equals 17 residues. V lost 1 base to trimming and J lost 5 bases, with 18 bases between them. In DNA, the CDR3 is TGTGCCAGCAGCTTAGATCGGGACGGAGCCCTAGATCAGCCCCAGCATTTT. Translated: CASSLDRDGALDQPQHF.

The rearrangement links TRBV12-3 or TRBV12-4 to TRBJ2-1, with 9 bases lining up with TRBD2. J lost 5 bases, V lost 4 bases, and 6 bases had no gene match. This CDR3 contains 15 residues. In DNA, the CDR3 is TGTGCCAGCAGTTGGGCGGGGGGGCCGGACAATGAGCAGTTCTTC. Translated, it gives CASSWAGGPDNEQFF.

The CDR3 loop reads CASSLNWEVARGANVLTF. The CDR3, as DNA: TGTGCCAGCAGTTTAAACTGGGAAGTCGCTAGAGGGGCCAACGTCCTGACTTTC. The rearrangement joins TRBV12-3 or TRBV12-4 to TRBJ2-6; the D is unclear. Between the trimmed V and J ends, which lost 2 bases and 4 bases, there was a span of 18 bases. The CDR3 has 18 residues.

This clonotype was seen only a few times. The rearrangement joins TRBV9 to TRBJ2-7; 8 nucleotides agree with TRBD2. This CDR3 contains 14 residues. CDR1 SGDLS and CDR2 YYNGEE come from the germline V gene. V trimming: 2 bases; J trimming: 6 bases; junction bases outside the gene matches: 7. The CDR3 protein is CASSVSGSKGEQYF. The CDR3, as DNA: TGTGCCAGCAGCGTCAGCGGGAGCAAGGGCGAGCAGTACTTC.

The chain couples TRBV12-3 or TRBV12-4 to TRBJ1-2; unclear D gene. V was clipped by 3 bases and J by 4 bases, with 15 bases between them. CDR3 length: 15 amino acids. DNA for the CDR3: TGTGCCAGCAGTTTCGTGGCAGGAGATTTCTATGGCTACACCTTC. Encoded protein: CASSFVAGDFYGYTF.

This clonotype was seen a handful of times. The V and J genes are TRBV5-1 and TRBJ1-2, with a tentative D call TRBD1 (6 bases). The CDR3 totals 16 residues. V lost 4 bases and J lost 2, with 18 bases in between. Per germline, CDR1 SGHRS and CDR2 YFSETQ. The CDR3 DNA is TGCGCCAGCAGCCCTGGCTTGGGGCAGGGGAACTATGGCTACACCTTC. Translation gives CASSPGLGQGNYGYTF.

This clonotype was observed a single time. Germline and junction disagree at one end, which may indicate a read error. The chain employs TRBV5-6 and TRBJ1-2; D remains unclear. The CDR3 has 13 residues. The germline CDR1 and CDR2 sequences are SGHDT and YYEEEE. As DNA, the CDR3 is TGTGCCGGCAGCTTGTGGGTTGTTGAAGGCTACACCTTC. Translated, it gives CAGSLWVVEGYTF.

Comment on this clonotype: The germline gene is not matched at one end of the junction; a read error may be the cause. This rearrangement joins TRBV29-1 to TRBJ2-3, with 12 positions matching TRBD2. Germline CDR1 reads SQVTM; CDR2 reads ANQGSEA. The CDR3 length is 15 residues. CDR3 DNA sequence: TGCAGCGTATCATCCCTAGCGGGAGGGTTGGATACGAAGTATTTT. This encodes CSVSSLAGGLDTKYF.

J is TRBJ2-7 and V is TRBV5-1; TRBD1 aligns across 8 bases. Trimming cost V 1 base and J 5 bases; bases outside gene matches: 8. The CDR3 sequence is 15 residues long. Germline CDR1 reads SGHRS; CDR2 reads YFSETQ. The CDR3 sequence is CASSLTDRGTNEQYF. CDR3 DNA sequence: TGCGCCAGCAGCTTGACTGACAGGGGTACGAACGAGCAGTACTTC.

This clonotype showed up just a few times. The chain carries TRBV7-6 and TRBJ2-1, with D perhaps matching TRBD1 or TRBD2 (5 bases each). With the DNA end fitting TRBJ2-7 better, the J assignment may be wrong. Germline V gives CDR1 SGHVS, CDR2 FNYEAQ. The CDR3 has 14 amino acids. The DNA for the CDR3 is TGTGCCCCAGCAGTGTGGCTGGGGGAAGGCGAGCAGTACTTC. It codes for CAPAVWLGEGEQYF.

The chain employs TRBV7-9 and TRBJ2-2; D gene ambiguous. This CDR3 has 13 amino acids. The V gene lost 2 bases and the J gene lost 3 bases, with 4 bases spanning the gap. Germline CDR1 is SEHNR and CDR2 is FQNEAQ (reference sequence). The CDR3: CASSLIYTGELFF. The CDR3 nucleotides are TGTGCCAGCAGCTTAATATACACCGGGGAGCTGTTTTTT.

For this clonotype: One junction end disagrees with the germline gene, perhaps due to a read error. V and J are TRBV5-1 and TRBJ2-3, with 12 bases matching TRBD2. This CDR3 has 18 amino acids. Looked up from germline, CDR1 is SGHRS and CDR2 is YFSETQ. The CDR3 DNA reads as TGCACCAGCAGCCCAACCCTACGGACTAGCGGGGCTACAGATACGCAGTATTTT. This codes for CTSSPTLRTSGATDTQYF.

This clonotype has a handful of counts. The chain combines TRBV5-1 with TRBJ2-3; the D gene could be TRBD1 or TRBD2 (5 bases each). The CDR3 has 16 amino acids. Per germline, CDR1 SGHRS and CDR2 YFSETQ. The V end lost 3 bases, the J end lost 10 bases, and 24 bases lay between the germline ends. CDR3 residues: CASSSTGTFRGTAQYF. The CDR3 nucleotides read TGCGCCAGCAGCTCGACCGGGACCTTCAGAGGAACGGCGCAGTATTTT.